The T cell receptor (beta chain) described here comes from a study of T cell responses to AZD1222 COVID-19 vaccine. Findings of the study overall: Sampling captured repertoires only after the peak T cell response.

A note on this clone: No antigen is known for it.

Using immunoSEQ multiplex PCR, the repertoire was profiled, and TCRdb retains in-frame clones only, with some absent. This table has some 72,000 clones, about 90% appearing once. The input for sequencing was peripheral blood, taken on day 0 of MenACWY control vaccination. This clonotype was obtained from an adult in good health.

The CDR3: CASSAGPNNEKLFF. In DNA, the CDR3 is TGCGCCAGCAGCGCTGGACCAAATAATGAAAAACTGTTTTTT. V usage is TRBV5-1 and J usage is TRBJ1-4; D is unclear. Trimming removed 4 bases from V and 4 bases from J, with 11 bases in between. CDR1 and CDR2 from the germline V gene are SGHRS and YFSETQ. The CDR3 extends over 14 amino acids.